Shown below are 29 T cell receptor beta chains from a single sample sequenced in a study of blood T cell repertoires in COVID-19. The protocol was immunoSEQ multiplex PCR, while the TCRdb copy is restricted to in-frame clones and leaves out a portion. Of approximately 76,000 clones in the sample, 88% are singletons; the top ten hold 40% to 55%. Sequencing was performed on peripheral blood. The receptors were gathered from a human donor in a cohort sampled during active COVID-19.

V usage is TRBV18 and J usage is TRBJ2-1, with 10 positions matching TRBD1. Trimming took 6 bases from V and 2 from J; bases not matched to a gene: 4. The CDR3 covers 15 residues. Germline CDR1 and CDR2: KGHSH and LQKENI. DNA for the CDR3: TGTGCCAGCTCCCTGACAGGGGGCACCTACAATGAGCAGTTCTTC. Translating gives CASSLTGGTYNEQFF. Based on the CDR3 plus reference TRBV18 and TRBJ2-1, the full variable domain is NAGVMQNPRHLVRRRGQEARLRCSPMKGHSHVYWYRQLPEEGLKFMVYLQKENIIDESGMPKERFSAEFPKEGPSILRIQQVVRGDSAAYFCASSLTGGTYNEQFFGPGTRLTVL.

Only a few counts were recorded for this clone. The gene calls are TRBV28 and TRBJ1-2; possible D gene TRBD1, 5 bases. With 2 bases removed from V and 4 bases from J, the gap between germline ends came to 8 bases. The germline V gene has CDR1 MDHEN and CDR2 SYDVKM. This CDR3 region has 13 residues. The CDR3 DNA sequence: TGTGCCAGCAGTTTAATAGGGGTCTATGGCTACACCTTC. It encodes CASSLIGVYGYTF.

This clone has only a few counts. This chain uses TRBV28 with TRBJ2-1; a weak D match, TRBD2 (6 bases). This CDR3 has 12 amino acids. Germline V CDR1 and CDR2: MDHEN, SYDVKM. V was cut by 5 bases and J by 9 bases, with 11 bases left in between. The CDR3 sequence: CASSRLGREQFF. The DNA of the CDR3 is TGTGCCAGCAGTCGACTAGGGCGTGAGCAGTTCTTC.

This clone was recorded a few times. CDR3 coding DNA: TGTGCCAGCAGCTCCGGGGTCCGTTTATACGAGCAGTACTTC. It translates to CASSSGVRLYEQYF. This rearrangement joins TRBV7-2 to TRBJ2-7; a possible D gene is TRBD2 (5 bases). V gave up 4 bases and J gave up 4 bases, with 14 bases separating them. Germline loops: CDR1 SGHTA, CDR2 FQGNSA. The CDR3 runs to 14 residues.

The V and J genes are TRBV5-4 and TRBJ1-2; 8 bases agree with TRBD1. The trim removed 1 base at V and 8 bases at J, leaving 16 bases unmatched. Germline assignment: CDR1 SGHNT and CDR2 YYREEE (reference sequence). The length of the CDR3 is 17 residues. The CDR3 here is CASSLQAGGARKVGYTF. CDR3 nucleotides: TGTGCCAGCAGCTTGCAGGCAGGGGGCGCTCGCAAGGTCGGCTACACCTTC.

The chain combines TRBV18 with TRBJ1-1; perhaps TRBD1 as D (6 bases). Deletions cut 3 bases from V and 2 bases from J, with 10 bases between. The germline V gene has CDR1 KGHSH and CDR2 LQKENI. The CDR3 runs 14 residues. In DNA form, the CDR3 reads TGTGCCAGCTCACCTCAGGGGTATAACACTGAAGCTTTCTTT. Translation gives CASSPQGYNTEAFF.

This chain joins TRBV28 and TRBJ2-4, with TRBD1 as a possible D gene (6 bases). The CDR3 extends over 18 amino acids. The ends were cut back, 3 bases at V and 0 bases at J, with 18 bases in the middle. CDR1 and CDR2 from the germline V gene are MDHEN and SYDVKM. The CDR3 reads CASSLPKFGGLAKNIQYF. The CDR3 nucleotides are TGTGCCAGCAGTTTGCCTAAGTTTGGGGGCCTAGCCAAAAACATTCAGTACTTC.

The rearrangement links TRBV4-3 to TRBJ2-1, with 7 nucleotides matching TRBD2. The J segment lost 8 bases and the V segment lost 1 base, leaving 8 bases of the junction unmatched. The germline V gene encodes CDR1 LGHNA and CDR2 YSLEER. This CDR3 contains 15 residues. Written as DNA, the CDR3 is TGCGCCAGCAGCCAAGGGGGGGGAGTGGTCGATGAGCAGTTCTTC. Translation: CASSQGGGVVDEQFF.

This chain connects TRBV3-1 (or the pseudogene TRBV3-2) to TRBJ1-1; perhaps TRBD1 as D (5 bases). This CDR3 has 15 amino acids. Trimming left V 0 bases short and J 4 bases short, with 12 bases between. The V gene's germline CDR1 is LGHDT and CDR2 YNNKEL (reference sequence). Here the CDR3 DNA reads TGTGCCAGCAGCCAAGAGGGGAGGGGTGGCACTGAAGCTTTCTTT. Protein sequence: CASSQEGRGGTEAFF.

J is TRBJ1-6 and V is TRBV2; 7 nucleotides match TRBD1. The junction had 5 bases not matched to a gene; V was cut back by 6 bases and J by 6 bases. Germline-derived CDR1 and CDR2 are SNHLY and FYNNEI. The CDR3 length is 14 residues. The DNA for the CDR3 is TGTGCCAGCAGGGCCGGGACAGTTAATTCACCCCTCCACTTT. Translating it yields CASRAGTVNSPLHF.

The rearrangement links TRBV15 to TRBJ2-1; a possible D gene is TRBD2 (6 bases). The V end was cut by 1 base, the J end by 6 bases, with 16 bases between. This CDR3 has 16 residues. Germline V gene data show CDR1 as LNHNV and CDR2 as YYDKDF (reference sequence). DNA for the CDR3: TGTGCCACCAGCAGAGGGAGAGCGGGCAATGGCAATGAGCAGTTCTTC. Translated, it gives CATSRGRAGNGNEQFF.

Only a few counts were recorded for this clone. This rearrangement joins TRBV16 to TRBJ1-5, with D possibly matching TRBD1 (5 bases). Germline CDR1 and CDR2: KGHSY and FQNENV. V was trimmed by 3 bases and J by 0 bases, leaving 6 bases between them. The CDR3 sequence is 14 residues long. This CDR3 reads CASSHQGSNQPQHF. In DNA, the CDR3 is TGTGCCAGCAGCCACCAGGGTAGCAATCAGCCCCAGCATTTT.

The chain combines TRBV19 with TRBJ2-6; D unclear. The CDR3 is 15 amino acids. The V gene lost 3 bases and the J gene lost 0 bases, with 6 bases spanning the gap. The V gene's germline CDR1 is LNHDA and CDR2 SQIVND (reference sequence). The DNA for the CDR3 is TGTGCCAGTAGTATCGGTTCCTCTGGGGCCAACGTCCTGACTTTC. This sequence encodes CASSIGSSGANVLTF.

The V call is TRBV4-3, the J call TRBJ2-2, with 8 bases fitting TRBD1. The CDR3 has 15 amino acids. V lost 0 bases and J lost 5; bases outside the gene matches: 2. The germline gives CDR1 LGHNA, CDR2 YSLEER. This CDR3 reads CASSQEGQGTGELFF. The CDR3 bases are TGCGCCAGCAGCCAAGAAGGACAGGGTACCGGGGAGCTGTTTTTT.

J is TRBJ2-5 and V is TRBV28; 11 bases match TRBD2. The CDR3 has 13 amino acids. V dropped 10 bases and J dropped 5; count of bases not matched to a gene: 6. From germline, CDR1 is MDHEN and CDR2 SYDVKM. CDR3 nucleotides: TGTGCCATTAGCGGGGGGGCCTTTGAGACCCAGTACTTC. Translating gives CAISGGAFETQYF.

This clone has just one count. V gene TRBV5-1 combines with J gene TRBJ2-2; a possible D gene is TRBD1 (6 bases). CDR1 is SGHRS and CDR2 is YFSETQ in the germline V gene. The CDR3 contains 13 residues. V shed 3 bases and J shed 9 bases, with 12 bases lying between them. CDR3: CASSYPTGRELFF. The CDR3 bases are TGCGCCAGCAGCTATCCTACAGGGCGGGAGCTGTTTTTT.

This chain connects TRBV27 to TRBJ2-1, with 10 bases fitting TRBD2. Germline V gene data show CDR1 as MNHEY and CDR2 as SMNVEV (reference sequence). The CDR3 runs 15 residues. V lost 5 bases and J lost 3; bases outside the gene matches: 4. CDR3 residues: CASSKGLANYNEQFF. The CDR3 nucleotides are TGTGCCAGCAGTAAGGGACTAGCGAACTACAATGAGCAGTTCTTC.

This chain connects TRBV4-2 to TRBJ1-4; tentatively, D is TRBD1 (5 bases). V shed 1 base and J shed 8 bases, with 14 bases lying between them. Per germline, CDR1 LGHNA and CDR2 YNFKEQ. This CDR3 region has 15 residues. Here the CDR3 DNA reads TGTGCCAGCAGCCAAGTGAGCCAGGGTGAAGAAAAACTGTTTTTT. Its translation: CASSQVSQGEEKLFF.

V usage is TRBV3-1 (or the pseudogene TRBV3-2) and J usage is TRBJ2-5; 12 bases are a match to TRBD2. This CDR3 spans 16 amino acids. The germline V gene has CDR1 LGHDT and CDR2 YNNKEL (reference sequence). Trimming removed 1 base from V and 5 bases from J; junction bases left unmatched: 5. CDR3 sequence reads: CASSQGTGTSGETQYF. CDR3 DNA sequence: TGTGCCAGCAGCCAAGGCACCGGGACTAGCGGGGAGACCCAGTACTTC.

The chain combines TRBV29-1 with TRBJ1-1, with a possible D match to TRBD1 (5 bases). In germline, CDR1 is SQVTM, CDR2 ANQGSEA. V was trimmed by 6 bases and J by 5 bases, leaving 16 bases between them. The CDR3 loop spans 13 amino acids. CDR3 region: CSVEGRLGTEAFF. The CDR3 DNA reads TGCAGCGTGGAGGGACGGTTGGGGACTGAAGCTTTCTTT.

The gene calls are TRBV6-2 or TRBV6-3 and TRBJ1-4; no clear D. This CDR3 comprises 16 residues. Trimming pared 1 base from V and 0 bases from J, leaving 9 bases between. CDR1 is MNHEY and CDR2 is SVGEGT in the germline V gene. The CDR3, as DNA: TGTGCCAGCAGTTACTTCAGGCCACCAACTAATGAAAAACTGTTTTTT. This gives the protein CASSYFRPPTNEKLFF.

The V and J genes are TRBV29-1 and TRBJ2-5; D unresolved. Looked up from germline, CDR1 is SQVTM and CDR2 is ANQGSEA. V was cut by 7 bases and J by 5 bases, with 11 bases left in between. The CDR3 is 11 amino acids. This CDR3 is CSAQASETQYF. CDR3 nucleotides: TGCAGCGCCCAGGCGTCGGAGACCCAGTACTTC.

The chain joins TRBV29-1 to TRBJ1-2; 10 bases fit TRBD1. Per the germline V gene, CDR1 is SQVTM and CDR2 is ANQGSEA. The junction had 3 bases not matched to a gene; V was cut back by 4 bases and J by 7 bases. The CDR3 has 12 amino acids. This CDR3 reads CSVGQGASGYTF. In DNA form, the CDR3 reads TGCAGCGTTGGACAGGGGGCGAGTGGCTACACCTTC.

For the CDR3, the DNA is TGTGCCAGCAGCCCCCATGAGCGGATGGATGAGCAGTACTTC. Its protein is CASSPHERMDEQYF. This chain connects TRBV6-6 to TRBJ2-7, with D tentatively TRBD2 (5 bases). CDR1 is MNHNY and CDR2 is SVGAGI in the germline V gene (reference sequence). V lost 6 bases to trimming and J lost 7 bases, with 19 bases between them. The CDR3 runs 14 residues.

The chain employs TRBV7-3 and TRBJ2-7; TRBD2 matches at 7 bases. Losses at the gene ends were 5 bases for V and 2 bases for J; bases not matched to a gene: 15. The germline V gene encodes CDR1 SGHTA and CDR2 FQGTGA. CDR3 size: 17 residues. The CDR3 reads CASSQRRNSGCPYEQYF. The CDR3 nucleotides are TGTGCCAGCAGCCAAAGAAGAAATAGCGGGTGTCCCTACGAGCAGTACTTC.

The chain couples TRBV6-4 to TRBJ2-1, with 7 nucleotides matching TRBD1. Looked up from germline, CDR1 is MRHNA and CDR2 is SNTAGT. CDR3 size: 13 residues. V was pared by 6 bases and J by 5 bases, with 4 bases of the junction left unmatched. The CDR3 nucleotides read TGTGCCAGCAGCAAACAGGGGAACAATGAGCAGTTCTTC. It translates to CASSKQGNNEQFF.

DNA for the CDR3: TGTGCCAGCAGCCAGTTTTTGTCGGGGAACGAGCAGTACTTC. This codes for CASSQFLSGNEQYF. V and J are TRBV6-5 and TRBJ2-7, with D perhaps matching TRBD2 (5 bases). In germline, CDR1 is MNHEY, CDR2 SVGAGI. The CDR3 is 14 residues long. Trimming left V 6 bases short and J 5 bases short, with 17 bases between.

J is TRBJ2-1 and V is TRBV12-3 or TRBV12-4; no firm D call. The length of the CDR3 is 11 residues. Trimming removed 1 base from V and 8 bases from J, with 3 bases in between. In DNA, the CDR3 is TGTGCCAGCAGTTTAGTCGATGAGCAGTTCTTC. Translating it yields CASSLVDEQFF.

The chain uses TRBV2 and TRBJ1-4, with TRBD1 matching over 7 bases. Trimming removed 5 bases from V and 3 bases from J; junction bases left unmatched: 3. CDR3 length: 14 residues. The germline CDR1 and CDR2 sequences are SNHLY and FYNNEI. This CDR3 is CASSPQGANEKLFF. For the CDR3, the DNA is TGTGCCAGCAGTCCCCAGGGGGCTAATGAAAAACTGTTTTTT. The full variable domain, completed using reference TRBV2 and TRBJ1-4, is EPEVTQTPSHQVTQMGQEVILRCVPISNHLYFYWYRQILGQKVEFLVSFYNNEISEKSEIFDDQFSVERPDGSNFTLKIRSTKLEDSAMYFCASSPQGANEKLFFGSGTQLSVL.